This T cell receptor beta chain was captured by sequencing in a study of cytomegalovirus exposure and HLA in healthy donors. The PCR used 60 Vbeta and 13 Jbeta primers. The data were produced by immunoSEQ multiplex PCR, yet TCRdb's version contains in-frame clones alone and is incomplete. The sample holds about 31,000 clones, 85% to 90% seen once. The germline V gene encodes CDR1 SNHLY and CDR2 FYNNEI. V was clipped by 4 bases and J by 0 bases, with 6 bases between them. CDR3 size: 13 residues. This clone was seen more than once but under ten times. This TCR was sampled from a boy under 18 in good health and CMV-seronegative. The V gene is TRBV2, the J gene TRBJ1-1; D remains unclear. Material: PBMCs. The CDR3 DNA is TGTGCCAGCAGTGCACAGATGAACACTGAAGCTTTCTTT. Translation: CASSAQMNTEAFF.